The 10 T cell receptor beta chains in this list originate from one sample, sequenced in a study of identical twins. TCRdb redid the calling of the 5' RACE reads with MiXCR, one entry per CDR3 protein. The sample yields some 500,000 distinct CDR3 sequences, roughly an eighth seen once. The data were also submitted as part of a second study, on yellow fever vaccine responses in identical twins.

The sequenced sample was CD4+ T cells sorted from blood. Every receptor here comes from a young woman in good health.

This clonotype was seen ten or more times. The chain carries TRBV29-1 and TRBJ1-4; D gene uncertain. The CDR3 sequence is 11 residues long. The germline V gene has CDR1 SQVTM and CDR2 ANQGSEA. Trimming took 3 bases from V and 6 from J, leaving 5 bases between them. This CDR3 is CSVEVYEKLFF. In DNA, the CDR3 is TGCAGCGTTGAGGTGTATGAAAAACTGTTTTTT.

This clonotype was detected a few times. V is TRBV24-1 and J is TRBJ2-7; no clear D gene. Trimming removed 6 bases at V and 1 base at J, with 9 bases between. This CDR3 spans 13 amino acids. CDR1 is KGHDR and CDR2 is SFDVKD in the germline V gene. DNA of the CDR3: TGTGCCACCAGTCCTCGGGCTTCCTACGAGCAGTACTTC. Translation: CATSPRASYEQYF.

This clonotype occurred many times. The CDR3 sequence is CASRLGRTIPYEQYF. CDR3 DNA: TGTGCCAGTAGGTTGGGACGGACCATCCCCTACGAGCAGTACTTC. The chain uses TRBV2 and TRBJ2-7, with D possibly being TRBD1 or TRBD2 (5 bases each). The V end lost 9 bases, the J end lost 2 bases, and 20 bases lay between the germline ends. This CDR3 contains 15 residues. From germline, CDR1 is SNHLY and CDR2 FYNNEI.

The chain employs TRBV3-1 and TRBJ2-7; 14 bases align to TRBD2. The CDR3 is 15 amino acids. J was trimmed by 5 bases and V by 5 bases; bases with no gene match: 5. Germline-derived CDR1 and CDR2 are LGHDT and YNNKEL (reference sequence). The CDR3 nucleotides read TGTGCCAGCAGCTTCCGGACTAGCGGGAGGCACGAGCAGTACTTC. It encodes CASSFRTSGRHEQYF.

The chain is built from TRBV11-1 and TRBJ2-7; TRBD1 might be the D (7 bases). The CDR3 is 15 amino acids. CDR1 SGHAT and CDR2 FQDESV come from the germline V gene (reference sequence). The V end lost 5 bases, the J end lost 5 bases, and 19 bases lay between the germline ends. The CDR3 nucleotides are TGTGCCAGCAGCCTCCTGGGGCAGGGGGGAGACGAGCAGTACTTC. Translating it yields CASSLLGQGGDEQYF.

This sequence joins TRBV10-3 and TRBJ2-1; the match to TRBD1 covers 8 bases. The germline V gene has CDR1 ENHRY and CDR2 SYGVKD. CDR3 length equals 15 residues. V lost 4 bases to trimming and J lost 6 bases; unmatched junction nucleotides: 8. CDR3: CAISVGQGKGNEQFF. The CDR3 DNA follows: TGTGCCATCAGTGTTGGACAGGGAAAGGGCAATGAGCAGTTCTTC.

The chain joins TRBV20-1 to TRBJ2-5; a possible D gene is TRBD1 (6 bases). The CDR3 has 14 residues. The V gene's germline CDR1 is DFQATT and CDR2 SNEGSKA (reference sequence). Trimming pared 4 bases from V and 0 bases from J, leaving 12 bases between. The CDR3 reads CSATGQGNQETQYF. The CDR3 DNA follows: TGCAGTGCTACCGGTCAGGGGAACCAAGAGACCCAGTACTTC.

This clonotype was found a few times. This sequence joins TRBV12-3 or TRBV12-4 and TRBJ2-7; a possible D gene is TRBD2 (6 bases). The V end lost 5 bases, the J end lost 6 bases, and 11 bases lay between the germline ends. The CDR3 has 12 residues. CDR3 amino acids: CASSPREREQYF. DNA for the CDR3: TGTGCCAGCAGTCCCCGGGAGCGCGAGCAGTACTTC.

This clonotype was picked up a small number of times. The rearrangement joins TRBV2 to TRBJ2-7, with unresolved D. CDR1 and CDR2 (germline): SNHLY, FYNNEI. The V end lost 2 bases, the J end lost 0 bases, and 8 bases lay between the germline ends. CDR3 length: 14 amino acids. CDR3 sequence: CASSENWSSYEQYF. In nucleotides, the CDR3 is TGTGCCAGCAGTGAAAACTGGAGCTCCTACGAGCAGTACTTC.

V gene TRBV7-2 combines with J gene TRBJ2-5; D remains ambiguous. Germline lookup yields CDR1 SGHTA and CDR2 FQGNSA. The length of the CDR3 is 13 residues. V gave up 3 bases and J gave up 9 bases, with 14 bases separating them. CDR3 amino acids: CASSLEREAAQYF. The CDR3 DNA sequence: TGTGCCAGCAGCTTGGAGCGTGAGGCGGCCCAGTACTTC.